Listed here are 30 T cell receptor beta chains from one sample, sequenced in a study of blood T cell repertoires in COVID-19. The table came from immunoSEQ multiplex PCR; TCRdb's copy has only in-frame clones and leaves some out. The sample consists of some 93,000 clones, 86% of them appearing once. The sequencing input was peripheral blood. The receptors originated from a woman aged 80 or over with acute or convalescent COVID-19.

This chain links TRBV24-1 with TRBJ2-3, with TRBD2 identical over 8 bases. Germline V CDR1 and CDR2: KGHDR, SFDVKD. Unmatched junction bases numbered 6, after V lost 5 bases and J lost 0 bases. The CDR3 totals 16 residues. The chain's CDR3 is CATSGTSPSSTDTQYF. CDR3 DNA: TGTGCCACCAGTGGGACTAGCCCATCTAGCACAGATACGCAGTATTTT.

This clone has a single count. CDR3 in amino acids: CSVGRDSNQPQHF. The CDR3 DNA reads TGCAGCGTCGGCAGGGATAGCAATCAGCCCCAGCATTTT. The rearrangement uses TRBV29-1 and TRBJ1-5; possibly TRBD1 for D (5 bases). The length of the CDR3 is 13 residues. Deletions cut 6 bases from V and 0 bases from J, with 9 bases between. CDR1 is SQVTM, CDR2 ANQGSEA, per germline.

This clone was counted between two and nine times. The chain recombines TRBV2 with TRBJ2-4; no clear D gene. With 4 bases removed from V and 0 bases from J, the gap between germline ends came to 7 bases. Germline values: CDR1 SNHLY, CDR2 FYNNEI. The CDR3 is 14 amino acids. The CDR3 DNA reads TGTGCCAGCAGTGGAGATCTAGCCAAAAACATTCAGTACTTC. The encoded protein is CASSGDLAKNIQYF.

This chain links TRBV24-1 with TRBJ2-5; weak D call: TRBD1 (5 bases). CDR1 KGHDR and CDR2 SFDVKD come from the germline V gene. The CDR3 sequence is 12 residues long. Trimming took off 6 bases at V and 7 bases at J, with 11 bases between the two ends. CDR3: CATSPTQGTQYF. The CDR3 bases are TGTGCCACCAGTCCGACCCAGGGGACCCAGTACTTC.

This clone was found once. The chain carries TRBV18 and TRBJ1-1; 7 bases align to TRBD1. Germline trimming cut 2 bases from V and 0 bases from J; bases unmatched to any gene: 0. In germline, CDR1 is KGHSH, CDR2 LQKENI. The CDR3 consists of 14 residues. The CDR3 region has the DNA TGTGCCAGCTCACCAAGGGGGCTGAACACTGAAGCTTTCTTT. Residues: CASSPRGLNTEAFF.

This clone has just one count. The chain links TRBV5-4 to TRBJ1-2, with 7 bases lining up with TRBD1. There are 14 residues in the CDR3. Germline CDR1 is SGHNT and CDR2 is YYREEE (reference sequence). V lost 4 bases to trimming and J lost 2 bases; unmatched junction nucleotides: 5. CDR3 sequence: CASSEGARNYGYTF. DNA for the CDR3: TGTGCCAGCAGCGAGGGGGCGCGGAACTATGGCTACACCTTC.

The genes are TRBV9 and TRBJ2-1; 9 nucleotides line up with TRBD2. The CDR3 totals 16 residues. V trimming: 0 bases; J trimming: 9 bases; junction bases outside the gene matches: 10. Germline values: CDR1 SGDLS, CDR2 YYNGEE. The DNA for the CDR3 is TGTGCCAGCAGCGTAGACTTGCGGGGGGGCCTGGGTGAGCAGTTCTTC. Its protein product is CASSVDLRGGLGEQFF. The full variable domain, rest sourced from reference TRBV9 and TRBJ2-1, is DSGVTQTPKHLITATGQRVTLRCSPRSGDLSVYWYQQSLDQGLQFLIQYYNGEERAKGNILERFSAQQFPDLHSELNLSSLELGDSALYFCASSVDLRGGLGEQFFGPGTRLTVL.

The V gene is TRBV6-1, the J gene TRBJ1-2; 7 positions match TRBD1. Germline V gene lookup returns CDR1 MNHNS and CDR2 SASEGT. Trimming took 2 bases from V and 7 from J; bases not matched to a gene: 10. The CDR3 runs to 15 residues. Written as DNA, the CDR3 is TGTGCCAGCAGTGAATCCGGGGGCCAGGGGGGTGGCTACACCTTC. This gives the protein CASSESGGQGGGYTF.

The rearrangement links TRBV5-5 to TRBJ2-1, with D perhaps TRBD1 (5 bases). V was pared by 6 bases and J by 4 bases, with 14 bases between. The length of the CDR3 is 14 residues. The V gene's germline CDR1 is SGHKS and CDR2 YYEKEE (reference sequence). CDR3 amino acids: CASTPTQGYNEQFF. The CDR3 DNA sequence: TGTGCCAGCACCCCCACCCAGGGATACAATGAGCAGTTCTTC.

CDR3 nucleotides: TGTGCTAGTGGTTTGGTGCTTACCCAGTACACTGAAGCTTTCTTT. It codes for CASGLVLTQYTEAFF. The rearrangement uses TRBV12-5 and TRBJ1-1; D uncertain. CDR3 length equals 15 residues. Per germline, CDR1 LGHNT and CDR2 FRNRAP. Trimming took off 0 bases at V and 3 bases at J, with 11 bases between the two ends. Full variable domain (remainder filled in from reference TRBV12-5 and TRBJ1-1): DARVTQTPRHKVTEMGQEVTMRCQPILGHNTVFWYRQTMMQGLELLAYFRNRAPLDDSGMPKDRFSAEMPDATLATLKIQPSEPRDSAVYFCASGLVLTQYTEAFFGQGTRLTVV.

The J gene is TRBJ2-1, the V gene TRBV19; 14 bases are a match to TRBD2. The V gene's germline CDR1 is LNHDA and CDR2 SQIVND (reference sequence). Unmatched junction bases numbered 2, after V lost 1 base and J lost 9 bases. The CDR3 runs to 15 residues. DNA for the CDR3: TGTGCCAGTAGTATAGTGGGACTAGCGGGGGTTGAGCAGTTCTTC. This codes for CASSIVGLAGVEQFF.

The rearrangement uses TRBV11-1 and TRBJ2-7, with TRBD1 identical over 7 bases. J was trimmed by 0 bases and V by 4 bases; bases with no gene match: 0. Germline V gives CDR1 SGHAT, CDR2 FQDESV (reference sequence). This CDR3 contains 13 residues. Written as DNA, the CDR3 is TGTGCCAGCAGCTGGGACAGCTCCTACGAGCAGTACTTC. This encodes CASSWDSSYEQYF.

This chain connects TRBV29-1 to TRBJ2-1; TRBD1 aligns across 7 bases. Germline CDR1 is SQVTM and CDR2 is ANQGSEA. With 6 bases clipped from V and 0 bases from J, the junction kept 11 bases outside the gene matches. The CDR3 is 16 amino acids. As DNA, the CDR3 is TGCAGCGTACAGGGGTCCCGTCTGGACTCCTACAATGAGCAGTTCTTC. Translating it yields CSVQGSRLDSYNEQFF.

The chain carries TRBV5-1 and TRBJ1-1; D gene uncertain. There are 13 residues in the CDR3. In germline, CDR1 is SGHRS, CDR2 YFSETQ. The V and J ends lost 3 bases and 4 bases respectively, with 10 bases between them. The CDR3 reads CASSSPSSTEAFF. The CDR3 DNA follows: TGCGCCAGCAGCTCCCCGAGCTCCACTGAAGCTTTCTTT.

This clone was seen once. The chain combines TRBV24-1 with TRBJ2-5, with D possibly matching TRBD2 (6 bases). Germline CDR1 and CDR2: KGHDR and SFDVKD. V lost 5 bases to trimming and J lost 4 bases, with 10 bases between them. The CDR3 loop spans 13 amino acids. DNA of the CDR3: TGTGCCACCAGTGGCGGGGTCCGAGAGACCCAGTACTTC. Amino acid sequence: CATSGGVRETQYF.

The V call is TRBV11-1, the J call TRBJ2-5, with 7 bases identical to TRBD2. CDR1 SGHAT and CDR2 FQDESV come from the germline V gene (reference sequence). This CDR3 is built from 14 residues. The junction had 4 bases not matched to a gene; V was cut back by 2 bases and J by 4 bases. The chain's CDR3 is CASSLTERGETQYF. The CDR3, as DNA: TGTGCCAGCAGCTTAACGGAGCGGGGAGAGACCCAGTACTTC.

This rearrangement joins TRBV2 to TRBJ1-6, with TRBD1 as a possible D gene (6 bases). Per the germline V gene, CDR1 is SNHLY and CDR2 is FYNNEI. CDR3 length: 13 amino acids. Trimming left V 4 bases short and J 13 bases short, with 14 bases between. The CDR3 DNA reads as TGTGCCAGCAGTGCTACAGGGTCGAGCCCCCTCCACTTT. It encodes CASSATGSSPLHF.

This sequence joins TRBV5-1 and TRBJ2-5, with TRBD2 identical over 14 bases. This CDR3 comprises 15 residues. Trimming at V came to 0 bases and at J to 5 bases, leaving 0 bases not matched to a gene. Germline values: CDR1 SGHRS, CDR2 YFSETQ. The CDR3 here is CASSLGTSGGETQYF. The CDR3 nucleotides are TGCGCCAGCAGCTTGGGGACTAGCGGGGGGGAGACCCAGTACTTC.

This rearrangement joins TRBV24-1 to TRBJ2-2, with a tentative D call TRBD1 (6 bases). Germline lookup yields CDR1 KGHDR and CDR2 SFDVKD. This CDR3 comprises 14 residues. V lost 8 bases and J lost 2, with 11 bases in between. CDR3 in amino acids: CATNGRGNTGELFF. DNA of the CDR3: TGTGCCACCAACGGCAGGGGAAACACCGGGGAGCTGTTTTTT.

This sequence joins TRBV7-9 and TRBJ1-5; possibly TRBD1 for D (6 bases). Germline CDR1 reads SEHNR; CDR2 reads FQNEAQ (reference sequence). V was pared by 3 bases and J by 8 bases, with 20 bases between. The CDR3 has 16 amino acids. The CDR3 DNA is TGTGCCAGCAGCTTGGGGGCGGATCTGCTAACCGAGCCCCAGCATTTT. Translation gives CASSLGADLLTEPQHF.

The rearrangement joins TRBV6-5 to TRBJ2-2, with D perhaps TRBD2 (5 bases). The CDR3 contains 13 residues. Germline lookup yields CDR1 MNHEY and CDR2 SVGAGI. With 6 bases removed from V and 8 bases from J, the gap between germline ends came to 13 bases. CDR3 sequence (DNA): TGTGCCAGCAGCTTTCTTAGCGCGGGGGAGCTGTTTTTT. It yields the protein CASSFLSAGELFF.

The chain has TRBV9 and TRBJ1-2; 8 positions agree with TRBD1. The V segment lost 0 bases and the J segment 7 bases; nucleotides outside the gene matches: 17. Germline V gives CDR1 SGDLS, CDR2 YYNGEE. This CDR3 contains 18 residues. CDR3 in amino acids: CASSVAQRRARGPRGYTF. Written as DNA, the CDR3 is TGTGCCAGCAGCGTAGCCCAGAGGAGGGCCAGGGGGCCACGTGGCTACACCTTC.

The chain joins TRBV4-1 to TRBJ2-1; 13 positions match TRBD2. Germline V lookup: CDR1 MGHRA, CDR2 YSYEKL. CDR3 length: 17 residues. V lost 1 base to trimming and J lost 7 bases; unmatched junction nucleotides: 7. In DNA, the CDR3 is TGCGCCAGCAGCCAAGGGACTAGCGGGGGCTGGGTAAATGAGCAGTTCTTC. Translated: CASSQGTSGGWVNEQFF.

The chain employs TRBV6-5 and TRBJ1-5, with D possibly matching TRBD1 (5 bases). Germline-derived CDR1 and CDR2 are MNHEY and SVGAGI. This CDR3 comprises 15 residues. V dropped 6 bases and J dropped 0 bases, with 12 bases sitting between them. CDR3 amino acids: CASSRSDSSNQPQHF. CDR3 DNA sequence: TGTGCCAGCAGCCGCTCCGACAGTAGCAATCAGCCCCAGCATTTT.

The count of this clone is one. V usage is TRBV5-1 and J usage is TRBJ2-3; 9 nucleotides line up with TRBD1. V trimming: 4 bases; J trimming: 0 bases; junction bases outside the gene matches: 3. The length of the CDR3 is 15 residues. Germline lookup yields CDR1 SGHRS and CDR2 YFSETQ. The CDR3 spells CASSRQGGSTDTQYF. The CDR3 nucleotides read TGCGCCAGCAGCAGACAGGGGGGAAGCACAGATACGCAGTATTTT. The variable domain in full, with the rest retrieved from reference TRBV5-1 and TRBJ2-3, is KAGVTQTPRYLIKTRGQQVTLSCSPISGHRSVSWYQQTPGQGLQFLFEYFSETQRNKGNFPGRFSGRQFSNSRSEMNVSTLELGDSALYLCASSRQGGSTDTQYFGPGTRLTVL.

This chain connects TRBV6-5 to TRBJ1-1, with 8 bases lining up with TRBD1. The CDR3 is 15 residues long. CDR1 is MNHEY and CDR2 is SVGAGI in the germline V gene. The J segment lost 6 bases and the V segment lost 7 bases, leaving 13 bases of the junction unmatched. CDR3 in amino acids: CASKISGTGVSEAFF. DNA for the CDR3: TGTGCCAGCAAGATCTCCGGGACAGGAGTTTCTGAAGCTTTCTTT.

This chain connects TRBV5-6 to TRBJ1-3, with D perhaps TRBD1 (5 bases). V lost 4 bases, J lost 0 bases, and 11 bases lay in between. There are 15 residues in the CDR3. Germline-derived CDR1 and CDR2 are SGHDT and YYEEEE. The CDR3 spells CASSRTRNSGNTIYF. CDR3 in DNA: TGTGCCAGCAGCCGGACAAGGAACTCTGGAAACACCATATATTTT. Full variable domain (remainder filled in from reference TRBV5-6 and TRBJ1-3): DAGVTQSPTHLIKTRGQQVTLRCSPKSGHDTVSWYQQALGQGPQFIFQYYEEEERQRGNFPDRFSGHQFPNYSSELNVNALLLGDSALYLCASSRTRNSGNTIYFGEGSWLTVV.

The chain combines TRBV5-6 with TRBJ2-2, with 15 bases matching TRBD2. There are 18 residues in the CDR3. Germline assignment: CDR1 SGHDT and CDR2 YYEEEE. V lost 5 bases to trimming and J lost 1 base; unmatched junction nucleotides: 6. CDR3 nucleotide sequence: TGTGCCAGCAGGGGACTAGCGGGGGGAGATCTGAACACCGGGGAGCTGTTTTTT. The encoded protein is CASRGLAGGDLNTGELFF.

J is TRBJ2-7 and V is TRBV6-6, with 7 nucleotides matching TRBD1. Per germline, CDR1 MNHNY and CDR2 SVGAGI (reference sequence). This CDR3 comprises 13 residues. V shed 3 bases and J 9 bases; nucleotides not matched to a gene: 8. The CDR3 is CASSYTGVPRQYF. As DNA, the CDR3 is TGTGCCAGCAGTTATACAGGGGTTCCCCGGCAGTACTTC.

This rearrangement joins TRBV10-3 to TRBJ2-7; the D is unclear. The germline V gene has CDR1 ENHRY and CDR2 SYGVKD. Trimming left V 7 bases short and J 7 bases short, with 14 bases between. The CDR3 is 12 amino acids. CDR3 nucleotide sequence: TGTGCCATCAATTCCGGATCGCGGGAGCAGTACTTC. This translates into CAINSGSREQYF.